This is a list of T cell receptor beta chains from one sample in a study of CD8+ T cells in alopecia areata. Using immunoSEQ multiplex PCR, the repertoire was profiled, and TCRdb retains in-frame clones only, with some absent. The data show 150,000 to 200,000 clones, about half seen once. The specimen was CD8+ T cells sorted from blood, collected at roughly week 53, from a patient treated with tofacitinib. These receptors were obtained from a human donor with alopecia areata. Each CDR3 is given with its conserved first and last residue. D genes are given only for firm matches. Clone size is shown for a subset of rows, as once, few, many or a class of expanded clone.

D: -; size: -; V: TRBV27; J: TRBJ1-1; DNA: TGTGCCAGCAGCCCAGGGGTTAGGACTGAAGCTTTCTTT; CDR3: CASSPGVRTEAFF
D: -; size: -; V: TRBV5-1; J: TRBJ2-7; DNA: TGCGCCAGCAGCTTGGGAGGGCGGGCCGAGCAGTACTTC; CDR3: CASSLGGRAEQYF
D: -; size: -; V: TRBV5-1; J: TRBJ1-2; DNA: TGCGCCAGCCGATTCGACCCTTCTTCCGCTTATGGCTACACCTTC; CDR3: CASRFDPSSAYGYTF
D: -; size: few; V: TRBV7-9; J: TRBJ2-7; DNA: TGTGCCAGCAGCTCCAGGGGGGGGCAAAAGTACGAGCAGTACTTC; CDR3: CASSSRGGQKYEQYF
D: TRBD1; size: few; V: TRBV7-9; J: TRBJ2-7; DNA: TGTGCCAGCAGCCCCTGGACAGGGGGCCACGAGCAGTACTTC; CDR3: CASSPWTGGHEQYF
D: -; size: few; V: TRBV6-6; J: TRBJ2-7; DNA: TGTGCCAGCAGTTACCGTTTTGGGGGCTACGAGCAGTACTTC; CDR3: CASSYRFGGYEQYF
D: -; size: few; V: TRBV15; J: TRBJ2-2; DNA: TGTGCCACCAGCAGGGGGGGCACCGGGGAGCTGTTTTTT; CDR3: CATSRGGTGELFF
D: -; size: -; V: TRBV9; J: TRBJ2-7; DNA: TGTGCCAGCAGCGTAGGACAGGCCTCCTCCTACGAGCAGTACTTC; CDR3: CASSVGQASSYEQYF
D: -; size: -; V: TRBV6-5; J: TRBJ2-2; DNA: TGTGCCAGCAGTTCCCAGGACACGACCGGGGAGCTGTTTTTT; CDR3: CASSSQDTTGELFF
D: TRBD2; size: -; V: TRBV7-2; J: TRBJ2-3; DNA: TGCGCCAGCAGCCAAGAGCGGGGGGGCCCAGATACGCAGTATTTT; CDR3: CASSQERGGPDTQYF
D: -; size: -; V: TRBV29-1; J: TRBJ1-5; DNA: TGCAGCGTCAGAAATCAGCCCCAGCATTTT; CDR3: CSVRNQPQHF
D: -; size: -; V: TRBV7-9; J: TRBJ2-1; DNA: TGTGCCAGCAGACCACGCGCCGGGACTTCCCACTACAATGAGCAGTTCTTC; CDR3: CASRPRAGTSHYNEQFF
D: -; size: -; V: TRBV6-5; J: TRBJ2-6; DNA: TGTGCCAGCACCGACGGCATCTCTGGGGCCAACGTCCTGACTTTC; CDR3: CASTDGISGANVLTF
D: -; size: few; V: TRBV15; J: TRBJ2-2; DNA: TGTGCCACCAGCAGAGATCCCCATCAGGTGGTCACCGGGGAGCTGTTTTTT; CDR3: CATSRDPHQVVTGELFF
D: TRBD1; size: -; V: TRBV10-3; J: TRBJ2-1; DNA: TGTGCCATCAGTGAGCCGGCGGGACAGGAGTCCTACAATGAGCAGTTCTTC; CDR3: CAISEPAGQESYNEQFF
D: -; size: -; V: TRBV27; J: TRBJ1-1; DNA: TGTGCCAGCAGTTTATTCGGGGGGCGTGGGGAAGCTTTCTTT; CDR3: CASSLFGGRGEAFF
D: -; size: -; V: TRBV19; J: TRBJ2-1; DNA: TGTGCCAGTAGTACGGGTTACAATGAGCAGTTCTTC; CDR3: CASSTGYNEQFF
D: TRBD2; size: -; V: TRBV29-1; J: TRBJ2-5; DNA: TGCAGCGTTGTATCTAGCGGGGGGTCCGAGACCCAGTACTTC; CDR3: CSVVSSGGSETQYF
D: -; size: -; V: TRBV6-5; J: TRBJ2-7; DNA: TGTGCCAGCAGTTACTCGTACAAGAATCCGGCCTACGAGCAGTACTTC; CDR3: CASSYSYKNPAYEQYF
D: -; size: -; V: TRBV11-1; J: TRBJ2-7; DNA: TGTGCCAGCAGCTCGGGACAAATCTACGAGCAGTACTTC; CDR3: CASSSGQIYEQYF
D: -; size: -; V: TRBV13; J: TRBJ2-7; DNA: TGTGCCAGCAGCTTAGGTGACTCTTCCTCCTACGAGCAGTACTTC; CDR3: CASSLGDSSSYEQYF
D: TRBD1; size: -; V: TRBV27; J: TRBJ2-6; DNA: TGTGCCAGCAGTCCTTTATTCAGGGCACCGGGACAGGGATTCTCTGGGGCCAACGTCCTGACTTTC; CDR3: CASSPLFRAPGQGFSGANVLTF